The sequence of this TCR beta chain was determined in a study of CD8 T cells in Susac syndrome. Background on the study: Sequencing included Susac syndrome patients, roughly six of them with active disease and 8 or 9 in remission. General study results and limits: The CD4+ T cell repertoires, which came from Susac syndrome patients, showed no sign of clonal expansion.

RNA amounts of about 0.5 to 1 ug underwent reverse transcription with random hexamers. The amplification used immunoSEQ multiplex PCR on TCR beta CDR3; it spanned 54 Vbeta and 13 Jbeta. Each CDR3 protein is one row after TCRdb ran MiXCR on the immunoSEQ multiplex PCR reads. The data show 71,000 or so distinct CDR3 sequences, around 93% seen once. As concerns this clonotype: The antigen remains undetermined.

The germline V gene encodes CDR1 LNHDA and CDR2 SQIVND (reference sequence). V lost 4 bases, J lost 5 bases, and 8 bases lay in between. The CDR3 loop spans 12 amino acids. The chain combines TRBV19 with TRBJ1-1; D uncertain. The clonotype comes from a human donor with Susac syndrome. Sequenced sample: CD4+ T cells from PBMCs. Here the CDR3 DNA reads TGTGCCAGTAGTAGCCAATTTACTGAAGCTTTCTTT. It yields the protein CASSSQFTEAFF.